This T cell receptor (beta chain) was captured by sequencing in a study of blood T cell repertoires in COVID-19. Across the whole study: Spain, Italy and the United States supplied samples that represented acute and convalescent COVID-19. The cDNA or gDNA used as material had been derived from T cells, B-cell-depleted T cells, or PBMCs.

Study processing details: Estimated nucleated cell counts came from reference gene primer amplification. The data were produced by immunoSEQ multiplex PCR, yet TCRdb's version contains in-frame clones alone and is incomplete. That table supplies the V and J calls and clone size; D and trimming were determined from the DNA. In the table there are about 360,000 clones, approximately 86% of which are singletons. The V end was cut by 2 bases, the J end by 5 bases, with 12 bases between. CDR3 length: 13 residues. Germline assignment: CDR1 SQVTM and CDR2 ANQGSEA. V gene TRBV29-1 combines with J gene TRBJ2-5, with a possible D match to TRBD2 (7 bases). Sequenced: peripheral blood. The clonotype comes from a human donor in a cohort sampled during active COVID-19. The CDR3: CSVEYGRGETQYF. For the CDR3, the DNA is TGCAGCGTTGAATATGGGAGGGGGGAGACCCAGTACTTC.